The present T cell receptor beta chain was sequenced within a study of blood T cell repertoires in COVID-19. As for the study in general: Samples came from the United States, Italy and Spain, spanning acute and convalescent COVID-19. T cells, B-cell-depleted T cells, or PBMCs provided the cDNA or gDNA that served as material.

Per germline, CDR1 SEHNR and CDR2 FQNEAQ (reference sequence). Trimming took 4 bases from V and 2 from J; bases not matched to a gene: 8. This CDR3 is 17 amino acids long. Under the authors' procedure: Estimates of nucleated cell counts were drawn from the amplification of reference gene primers. TCRdb's table, derived via immunoSEQ multiplex PCR, lists solely in-frame clones and lacks some. The V and J calls and clone size were taken over from that table, and D and trimming were inferred from the DNA. The table includes some 330,000 clones, approximately 87% detected once. The chain employs TRBV7-9 and TRBJ2-6; 7 positions agree with TRBD1. Sample: peripheral blood. The receptor comes from a woman aged 50 to 65 with active or convalescent COVID-19. In DNA form, the CDR3 reads TGTGCCAGCAGCTCATACCCTGACAGGGCTGGGGCCAACGTCCTGACTTTC. Protein product: CASSSYPDRAGANVLTF.